Listed below are T cell receptor beta chains from one sample, sequenced in a study of prognosis after radiotherapy for stage I lung cancer. Each CDR3 protein is one row after TCRdb ran MiXCR on the multiplex PCR reads. The sample lists over 50,000 distinct CDR3 sequences; 30% to 35% were seen once. Material: PBMCs, obtained before or after stereotactic body radiation therapy (not recorded which). The source of these receptors is a donor at least 50 years old with non-small cell lung cancer. Both conserved end residues are part of each CDR3. The order of the fields is J gene, V gene, clone size, D gene, CDR3 protein, CDR3 DNA. The D gene is left open where the match is weak. The size entry is marked missing in some rows and otherwise reads once, few, many or a size class.

TRBJ2-3	TRBV5-5	once	TRBD2	CASSIGTTTGGERETDTQYF	TGTGCCAGCAGCATCGGGACTACCACGGGCGGGGAGCGGGAGACAGATACGCAGTATTTT
TRBJ1-6	TRBV5-1	many	.	CASSLAGEGNSPLHF	TGCGCCAGCAGCTTGGCAGGGGAAGGGAATTCACCCCTCCACTTT
TRBJ1-2	TRBV15	many	.	CATVAGFNTRDVNGYTF	TGTGCCACCGTCGCCGGGTTCAATACCAGGGACGTGAATGGCTACACCTTC
TRBJ2-3	TRBV7-7	many	TRBD2	CASSPGLAGVGTDTQYF	TGTGCTAGCAGCCCGGGACTAGCGGGAGTCGGGACAGATACGCAGTATTTT
TRBJ2-1	TRBV19	many	TRBD1	CATGQGGDEQFF	TGTGCCACGGGACAGGGTGGAGATGAGCAGTTCTTC
TRBJ2-1	TRBV24-1	many	.	CATSGRKGAEGNEQFF	TGTGCCACCAGTGGGAGGAAGGGGGCGGAGGGGAATGAGCAGTTCTTC
TRBJ2-3	TRBV11-1	many	TRBD2	CASSLGLAGDTQYF	TGTGCCAGCAGCTTAGGCTTAGCGGGAGATACGCAGTATTTT
TRBJ2-1	TRBV18	many	.	CASSPIFPLPSNYNEQFF	TGTGCCAGCTCACCAATATTCCCGCTCCCCTCCAACTACAATGAGCAGTTCTTC
TRBJ1-4	TRBV7-2	many	.	CASSLTRGVEKLFF	TGTGCCAGCAGCTTAACCAGGGGTGTAGAAAAACTGTTTTTT
TRBJ2-1	TRBV7-6	many	TRBD2	CASSFGLAGIPGEQFF	TGTGCCAGCAGCTTTGGACTAGCGGGAATCCCGGGGGAGCAGTTCTTC
TRBJ2-3	TRBV30	medium-sized	.	CAWSVGVEGEGNTQYF	TGTGCCTGGAGTGTTGGTGTTGAGGGAGAGGGGAATACGCAGTATTTT
TRBJ2-7	TRBV28	many	TRBD2	CAHSGSYEQYF	TGTGCCCATAGCGGGAGCTACGAGCAGTACTTC
TRBJ2-5	TRBV7-6	many	.	CASSLILGREETQYF	TGTGCCAGCAGCTTAATCCTTGGCAGAGAAGAGACCCAGTACTTC
TRBJ2-7	TRBV7-3	many	.	CASSLNYGYEQYF	TGTGCCAGCAGCTTAAATTATGGCTACGAGCAGTACTTC
TRBJ2-1	TRBV20-1	once	.	CSSRDKPHGGPQFF	TGTAGTTCTAGAGATAAGCCCCATGGAGGACCGCAGTTCTTC
TRBJ1-1	TRBV7-2	many	TRBD1	CASSFTGTGGGEAFF	TGTGCCAGCAGCTTTACCGGGACAGGGGGGGGAGAAGCTTTCTTT
TRBJ2-7	TRBV4-1	many	TRBD1	CASSQRQGYEQYF	TGCGCCAGCAGCCAGAGACAGGGGTACGAGCAGTACTTC
TRBJ2-7	TRBV7-2	.	.	CASSPLCSESPEQYF	TGTGCCAGCAGCCCACTATGTTCCGAGTCCCCCGAGCAGTACTTC
TRBJ1-2	TRBV6-4	.	.	CASRPTGSYGYTF	TGTGCCAGCAGACCCACAGGCAGCTATGGCTACACCTTC
TRBJ2-7	TRBV12-3/TRBV12-4	.	TRBD1	CASSQGQGASYEQYF	TGTGCCAGCAGCCAGGGACAGGGGGCGAGTTACGAGCAGTACTTC
TRBJ1-4	TRBV11-2	many	.	CASSLRGGLEKLFF	TGTGCCAGCAGCTTAAGGGGGGGCCTCGAAAAACTGTTTTTT
TRBJ2-1	TRBV15	many	TRBD2	CATSRAGTSGYEQFF	TGTGCCACCAGCAGAGCCGGGACTAGCGGTTATGAGCAGTTCTTC